These T cell receptor beta chains were read from a single sample in a study of T cells in Graves' hyperthyroidism and ophthalmopathy. TCRdb re-called the multiplex PCR reads with MiXCR, one entry per CDR3 protein. Of 600,000 to 650,000 distinct CDR3 sequences listed, roughly 20% are singletons. Specimen: blood. The source is a young man with Graves' ophthalmopathy. The conserved cysteine and the conserved F or W are not part of the CDR3 here. The order of the fields is V gene, clone size, CDR3 protein. Expanded clones get a size class; other rows say once, few or many, or leave the size out.

>TRBV7-9|few
ASGGTQTSHEQY
>TRBV28|many
ASSLILLNSEAF
>TRBV6-1|few
ASSPASTGQRKLF
>TRBV20-1|.
SARKGVGTGNTIY
>TRBV6-1|few
ASTNLIDTDTQY
>TRBV30|few
AWTRVKVNWANEKLF
>TRBV6-2/TRBV6-3|.
ASSYSGKEGRELF
>TRBV15|few
ATSTGDNNEQF
>TRBV4-2|.
ASSQDPARGGRAFREQY
>TRBV5-1|few
ASSLEGTGSEKLF
>TRBV7-2|many
ASSLVAYEQY
>TRBV29-1|.
SVRRTSDSPLH
>TRBV20-1|once
SARRGGTYEQY
>TRBV2|many
ASSGQTYGYT
>TRBV12-3/TRBV12-4|many
AISMRGESTGELF
>TRBV24-1|many
ATSDSLRENYLNTEAF
>TRBV28|.
ASSYKQGREQY
>TRBV10-3|.
AIRGTSGSYEQY
>TRBV4-2|few
ASSQDRLAGGSTGELF
>TRBV11-2|many
ASNSFRMNTEAF
>TRBV6-6|few
ASSYSSGMNEQF
>TRBV6-1|few
ASRRQGGETQY
>TRBV6-2/TRBV6-3|.
ASSSTSGMEF
>TRBV7-6|.
ASSLGFRDGEQF
>TRBV20-1|many
SARDGTSGRTDTQY
>TRBV5-1|many
ASSVDRAYNEQF
>TRBV27|many
ASSYSNRGNTEAF
>TRBV11-3|many
ASSTPGGLEQF
>TRBV10-3|few
AISEGAGTYMNEQY
>TRBV6-1|.
ASSELGGSSYEQY
>TRBV5-5|.
ASSLDTRGQPQH
>TRBV20-1|.
TTVVTDTQY
>TRBV5-6|.
ASSFAGPETQY
>TRBV6-1|.
ASSEGGSGANVLT
>TRBV5-6|few
ASSRSGPEGFTDTQY
>TRBV27|.
ASSLSGFRETQY
>TRBV12-5|few
ASGGDSGNTIY